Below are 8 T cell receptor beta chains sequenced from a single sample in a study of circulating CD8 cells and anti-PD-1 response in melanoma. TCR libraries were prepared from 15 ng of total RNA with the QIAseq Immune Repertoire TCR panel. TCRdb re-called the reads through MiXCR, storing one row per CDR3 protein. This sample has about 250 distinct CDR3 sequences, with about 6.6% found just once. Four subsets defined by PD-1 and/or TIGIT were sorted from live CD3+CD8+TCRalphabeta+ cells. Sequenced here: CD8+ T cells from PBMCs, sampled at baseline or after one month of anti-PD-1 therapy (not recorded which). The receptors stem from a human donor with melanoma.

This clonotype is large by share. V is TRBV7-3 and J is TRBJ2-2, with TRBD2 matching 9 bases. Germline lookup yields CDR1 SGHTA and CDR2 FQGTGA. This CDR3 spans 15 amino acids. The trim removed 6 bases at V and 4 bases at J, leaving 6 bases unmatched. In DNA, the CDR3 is TGTGCCAGCAGTTCCTTAGCGGGGGCCACCGGGGAGCTGTTTTTT. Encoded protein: CASSSLAGATGELFF.

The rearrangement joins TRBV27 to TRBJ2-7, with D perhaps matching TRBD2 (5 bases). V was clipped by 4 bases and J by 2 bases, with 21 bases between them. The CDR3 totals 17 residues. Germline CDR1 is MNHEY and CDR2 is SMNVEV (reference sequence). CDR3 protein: CASSSLLTTGSPYEQYF. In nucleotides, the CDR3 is TGTGCCAGCAGTTCCCTCCTCACGACGGGGAGCCCCTACGAGCAGTACTTC.

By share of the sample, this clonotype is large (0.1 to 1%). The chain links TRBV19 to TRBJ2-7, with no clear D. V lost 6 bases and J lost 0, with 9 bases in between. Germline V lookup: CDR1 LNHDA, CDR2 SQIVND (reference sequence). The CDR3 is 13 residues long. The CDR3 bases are TGTGCCAGTAGCTCACCGAGCTCCTACGAGCAGTACTTC. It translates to CASSSPSSYEQYF.

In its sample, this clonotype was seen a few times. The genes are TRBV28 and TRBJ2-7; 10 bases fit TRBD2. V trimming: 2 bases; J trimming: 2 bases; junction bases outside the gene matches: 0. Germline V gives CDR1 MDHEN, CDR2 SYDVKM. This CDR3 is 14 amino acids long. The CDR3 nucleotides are TGTGCCAGCAGTTTACTAGCGGGAGCCTACGAGCAGTACTTC. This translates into CASSLLAGAYEQYF.

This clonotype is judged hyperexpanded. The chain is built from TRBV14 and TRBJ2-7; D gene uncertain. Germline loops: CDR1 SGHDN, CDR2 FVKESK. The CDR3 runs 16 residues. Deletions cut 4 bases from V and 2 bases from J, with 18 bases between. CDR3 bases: TGTGCCAGCAGCCTGCTGGATAAGAAAATAGCCTACGAGCAGTACTTC. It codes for CASSLLDKKIAYEQYF.

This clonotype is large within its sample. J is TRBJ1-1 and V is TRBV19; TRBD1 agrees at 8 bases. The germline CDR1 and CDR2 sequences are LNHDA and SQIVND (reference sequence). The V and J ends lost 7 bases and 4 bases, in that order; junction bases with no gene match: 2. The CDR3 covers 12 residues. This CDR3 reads CASNQGATEAFF. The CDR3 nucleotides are TGTGCCAGTAATCAGGGGGCCACTGAAGCTTTCTTT.

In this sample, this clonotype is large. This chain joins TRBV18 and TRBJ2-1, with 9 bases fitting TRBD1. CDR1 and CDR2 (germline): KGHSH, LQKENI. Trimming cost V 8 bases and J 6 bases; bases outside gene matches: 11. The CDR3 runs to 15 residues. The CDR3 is CASGKRDRVGNEQFF. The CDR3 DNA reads TGTGCCAGCGGCAAAAGGGACAGGGTCGGCAATGAGCAGTTCTTC. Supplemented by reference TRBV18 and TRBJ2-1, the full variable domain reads NAGVMQNPRHLVRRRGQEARLRCSPMKGHSHVYWYRQLPEEGLKFMVYLQKENIIDESGMPKERFSAEFPKEGPSILRIQQVVRGDSAAYFCASGKRDRVGNEQFFGPGTRLTVL.

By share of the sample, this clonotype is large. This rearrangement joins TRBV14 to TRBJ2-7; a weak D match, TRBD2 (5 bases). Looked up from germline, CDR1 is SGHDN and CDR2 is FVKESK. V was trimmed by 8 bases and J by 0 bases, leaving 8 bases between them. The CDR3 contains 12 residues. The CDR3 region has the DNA TGTGCCAGCGGGGAGACCTCCTACGAGCAGTACTTC. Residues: CASGETSYEQYF. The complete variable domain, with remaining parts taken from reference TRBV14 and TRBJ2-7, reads EAGVTQFPSHSVIEKGQTVTLRCDPISGHDNLYWYRRVMGKEIKFLLHFVKESKQDESGMPNNRFLAERTGGTYSTLKVQPAELEDSGVYFCASGETSYEQYFGPGTRLTVT.